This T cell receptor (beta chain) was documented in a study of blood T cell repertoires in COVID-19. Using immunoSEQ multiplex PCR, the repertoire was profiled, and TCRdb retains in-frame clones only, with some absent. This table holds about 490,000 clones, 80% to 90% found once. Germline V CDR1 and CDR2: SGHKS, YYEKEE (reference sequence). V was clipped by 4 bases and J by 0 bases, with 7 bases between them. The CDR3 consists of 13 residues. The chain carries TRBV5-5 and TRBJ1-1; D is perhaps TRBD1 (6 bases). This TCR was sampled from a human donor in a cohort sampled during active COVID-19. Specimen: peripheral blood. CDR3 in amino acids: CASSGTMNTEAFF. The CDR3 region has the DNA TGTGCCAGCAGCGGGACAATGAACACTGAAGCTTTCTTT. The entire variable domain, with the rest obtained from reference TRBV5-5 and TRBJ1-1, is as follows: DAGVTQSPTHLIKTRGQQVTLRCSPISGHKSVSWYQQVLGQGPQFIFQYYEKEERGRGNFPDRFSARQFPNYSSELNVNALLLGDSALYLCASSGTMNTEAFFGQGTRLTVV.